Listed below are T cell receptor beta chains from one sample, sequenced in a study of human T cells and chemical hapten exposure. One entry per CDR3 protein results from TCRdb running MiXCR on the 5' RACE reads. Counted here are 130,000 or so distinct CDR3 sequences, around 4% occurring once; the ten biggest clones make up 1.3% to 1.5%. These receptors were collected from a female donor in good health. Both conserved end residues are part of each CDR3. Fields, in order: clone size, J gene, D gene, V gene, CDR3 protein, CDR3 DNA. D genes are given only for firm matches. Some rows mark clone size as missing; the rest say once, few, many or name a class of expanded clone.

size: many
J: TRBJ1-6
D: -
V: TRBV4-3
CDR3: CASRNGPVNSPLHF
DNA: TGCGCCAGCAGAAATGGGCCCGTTAATTCACCCCTCCACTTT

size: many
J: TRBJ1-1
D: -
V: TRBV6-6
CDR3: CASSTETREAFF
DNA: TGTGCCAGCAGTACAGAAACACGTGAAGCTTTCTTT

size: many
J: TRBJ2-3
D: TRBD2
V: TRBV5-1
CDR3: CASSLRASGGTSTDTQYF
DNA: TGCGCCAGCAGCTTGCGCGCTAGCGGGGGAACTAGCACAGATACGCAGTATTTT

size: many
J: TRBJ2-7
D: TRBD1
V: TRBV28
CDR3: CASSLRNTGTGGYEQYF
DNA: TGTGCCAGCAGTTTAAGAAATACCGGGACAGGCGGTTACGAGCAGTACTTC

size: many
J: TRBJ1-2
D: -
V: TRBV5-6
CDR3: CASSLVGTYGYTF
DNA: TGTGCCAGCAGCTTGGTAGGGACCTATGGCTACACCTTC

size: many
J: TRBJ1-1
D: -
V: TRBV29-1
CDR3: CSVVITSEAFF
DNA: TGCAGCGTTGTAATTACCTCTGAAGCTTTCTTT

size: many
J: TRBJ1-2
D: -
V: TRBV29-1
CDR3: CSVGGNYGYTF
DNA: TGCAGCGTTGGAGGGAACTATGGCTACACCTTC

size: many
J: TRBJ2-1
D: TRBD2
V: TRBV6-1
CDR3: CASSEFFAGDYNEQFF
DNA: TGTGCCAGCAGTGAATTCTTCGCGGGGGACTACAATGAGCAGTTCTTC

size: many
J: TRBJ2-5
D: TRBD2
V: TRBV5-6
CDR3: CASSLGQRGFGETQYF
DNA: TGTGCCAGCAGCTTGGGCCAGCGGGGCTTCGGAGAGACCCAGTACTTC

size: many
J: TRBJ2-7
D: TRBD1
V: TRBV20-1
CDR3: CSARDRGSEQYF
DNA: TGCAGTGCCAGAGACAGGGGGAGCGAGCAGTACTTC

size: few
J: TRBJ2-7
D: -
V: TRBV5-1
CDR3: CASSWGRYGYTDEQYF
DNA: TGCGCCAGCAGCTGGGGGCGGTACGGATATACCGACGAGCAGTACTTC

size: many
J: TRBJ2-5
D: TRBD1
V: TRBV10-2
CDR3: CASGQGRETQYF
DNA: TGCGCCAGTGGACAGGGGCGAGAGACCCAGTACTTC

size: many
J: TRBJ1-5
D: TRBD1
V: TRBV5-1
CDR3: CASSLYPRGGAGQPQHF
DNA: TGCGCCAGCAGCTTGTATCCGCGAGGGGGCGCCGGGCAGCCCCAGCATTTT

size: many
J: TRBJ2-7
D: -
V: TRBV20-1
CDR3: CSATDTVYEQYF
DNA: TGCAGTGCTACGGACACAGTCTACGAGCAGTACTTC

size: many
J: TRBJ2-6
D: TRBD2
V: TRBV4-2
CDR3: CASSHHSAGVPGANVLTF
DNA: TGTGCCAGCAGCCATCACTCCGCGGGGGTTCCCGGGGCCAACGTCCTGACTTTC

size: few
J: TRBJ2-7
D: TRBD2
V: TRBV6-2/TRBV6-3
CDR3: CASSPGLASYEQYF
DNA: TGTGCCAGCAGTCCCGGACTAGCGAGCTACGAGCAGTACTTC

size: many
J: TRBJ1-6
D: TRBD1
V: TRBV10-3
CDR3: CASTQGARSPLHF
DNA: TGTGCCTCTACGCAGGGGGCGAGGTCACCCCTCCACTTT

size: many
J: TRBJ2-1
D: -
V: TRBV9
CDR3: CASSPHNNEQFF
DNA: TGTGCCAGCAGCCCCCATAACAATGAGCAGTTCTTC

size: many
J: TRBJ2-6
D: -
V: TRBV25-1
CDR3: CASSLTGANVLTF
DNA: TGTGCCAGCAGTCTTACTGGGGCCAACGTCCTGACTTTC

size: many
J: TRBJ1-1
D: -
V: TRBV19
CDR3: CASSIRVSGRGNTEAFF
DNA: TGTGCCAGTAGTATAAGGGTTTCGGGCAGGGGGAACACTGAAGCTTTCTTT

size: many
J: TRBJ1-5
D: TRBD1
V: TRBV12-3/TRBV12-4
CDR3: CASTPSATGGGQPQHF
DNA: TGTGCCAGCACCCCTTCTGCGACAGGGGGCGGTCAGCCCCAGCATTTT

size: few
J: TRBJ1-6
D: -
V: TRBV20-1
CDR3: CSAKGYYNSPLHF
DNA: TGCAGTGCAAAGGGATACTATAATTCACCCCTCCACTTT

size: -
J: TRBJ2-1
D: TRBD2
V: TRBV30
CDR3: CAWSIGAGRYNEQFF
DNA: TGTGCCTGGAGTATCGGAGCGGGGCGGTACAATGAGCAGTTCTTC

size: many
J: TRBJ2-1
D: -
V: TRBV18
CDR3: CASSPLKDYFYNEQFF
DNA: TGTGCCAGCTCACCTCTCAAGGACTATTTCTACAATGAGCAGTTCTTC

size: -
J: TRBJ2-1
D: -
V: TRBV12-3/TRBV12-4
CDR3: CASGVDEQFF
DNA: TGTGCCAGCGGAGTGGATGAGCAGTTCTTC

size: many
J: TRBJ1-1
D: -
V: TRBV6-6
CDR3: CASSYAVGRVTTEAFF
DNA: TGTGCCAGCAGTTACGCGGTCGGTCGGGTAACCACTGAAGCTTTCTTT

size: -
J: TRBJ2-1
D: -
V: TRBV28
CDR3: CASGGGGLYNEQFF
DNA: TGTGCCAGCGGGGGGGGGGGCCTGTACAATGAGCAGTTCTTC

size: many
J: TRBJ1-5
D: -
V: TRBV2
CDR3: CASSGFGGDSNQPQHF
DNA: TGTGCCAGCAGTGGATTTGGTGGGGATAGCAATCAGCCCCAGCATTTT

size: many
J: TRBJ2-7
D: -
V: TRBV19
CDR3: CATRSGGRLGEQYF
DNA: TGTGCCACCCGAAGTGGCGGCAGACTTGGCGAGCAGTACTTC

size: many
J: TRBJ1-1
D: -
V: TRBV15
CDR3: CATSSFLGAAEAFF
DNA: TGTGCCACCAGCAGTTTTCTTGGGGCGGCTGAAGCTTTCTTT

size: many
J: TRBJ2-1
D: -
V: TRBV6-2/TRBV6-3
CDR3: CASRRPAENEQFF
DNA: TGTGCCAGCAGGCGACCGGCCGAGAATGAGCAGTTCTTC

size: many
J: TRBJ2-1
D: TRBD2
V: TRBV6-2/TRBV6-3
CDR3: CASSSVAGWNEQFF
DNA: TGTGCCAGCAGTTCTGTAGCGGGGTGGAATGAGCAGTTCTTC

size: many
J: TRBJ1-2
D: -
V: TRBV6-5
CDR3: CASSRSDGAYGYTF
DNA: TGTGCCAGCTCTAGGTCCGACGGCGCGTATGGCTACACCTTC

size: many
J: TRBJ2-5
D: -
V: TRBV28
CDR3: CASSNSLEIQETQYF
DNA: TGTGCCAGCAGCAACAGCCTCGAAATCCAAGAGACCCAGTACTTC

size: few
J: TRBJ1-1
D: -
V: TRBV3-1
CDR3: CASSLRGNNPEAFF
DNA: TGTGCCAGCAGCCTGAGGGGGAACAACCCTGAAGCTTTCTTT

size: -
J: TRBJ2-7
D: -
V: TRBV30
CDR3: CAWIPSHETETYEQYF
DNA: TGTGCCTGGATCCCAAGCCACGAGACTGAGACCTACGAGCAGTACTTC

size: many
J: TRBJ2-1
D: -
V: TRBV6-1
CDR3: CASSDWSSYNEQFF
DNA: TGTGCCAGCAGTGATTGGAGCTCCTACAATGAGCAGTTCTTC

size: many
J: TRBJ1-2
D: -
V: TRBV5-4
CDR3: CASSVDSNYGYTF
DNA: TGTGCCAGCAGCGTAGACAGTAACTATGGCTACACCTTC

size: many
J: TRBJ1-1
D: -
V: TRBV7-2
CDR3: CASSFYDSVNTEAFF
DNA: TGTGCCAGCAGCTTTTACGACAGCGTGAACACTGAAGCTTTCTTT

size: many
J: TRBJ2-1
D: -
V: TRBV19
CDR3: CASSIERSSYNEQFF
DNA: TGTGCCAGTAGTATAGAGAGGAGCTCCTACAATGAGCAGTTCTTC

size: few
J: TRBJ2-3
D: -
V: TRBV4-3
CDR3: CASSQKARSTDTQYF
DNA: TGCGCCAGCAGCCAAAAGGCGAGGTCCACAGATACGCAGTATTTT

size: few
J: TRBJ1-6
D: TRBD1
V: TRBV28
CDR3: CASSLADRGESPLHF
DNA: TGTGCCAGCAGTCTTGCCGACAGGGGTGAGTCACCCCTCCACTTT

size: many
J: TRBJ2-1
D: -
V: TRBV4-2
CDR3: CASSQDPGQRDEQFF
DNA: TGTGCCAGCAGCCAAGACCCGGGGCAAAGGGATGAGCAGTTCTTC

size: many
J: TRBJ1-1
D: -
V: TRBV12-3/TRBV12-4
CDR3: CASSSAGLEGSTEAFF
DNA: TGTGCCAGCAGCTCTGCCGGCCTGGAAGGTAGTACTGAAGCTTTCTTT

size: many
J: TRBJ1-1
D: -
V: TRBV6-1
CDR3: CASSVNRNTNTEAFF
DNA: TGTGCCAGCAGTGTAAATAGGAACACGAACACTGAAGCTTTCTTT

size: many
J: TRBJ1-2
D: -
V: TRBV2
CDR3: CASSEDGYTF
DNA: TGTGCCAGCAGTGAAGATGGCTACACCTTC

size: many
J: TRBJ1-1
D: -
V: TRBV7-3
CDR3: CASSLNTRPNTEAFF
DNA: TGTGCCAGCAGCTTAAACACGCGACCGAACACTGAAGCTTTCTTT

size: many
J: TRBJ2-1
D: TRBD2
V: TRBV19
CDR3: CASTRRGLAGGRNEQFF
DNA: TGTGCCAGTACCCGAAGGGGCCTAGCGGGGGGCCGCAATGAGCAGTTCTTC

size: many
J: TRBJ1-2
D: -
V: TRBV27
CDR3: CASSLGTGGGYTF
DNA: TGTGCCAGCAGTTTAGGGACGGGCGGTGGCTACACCTTC

size: -
J: TRBJ2-3
D: TRBD2
V: TRBV20-1
CDR3: CSAVTSGGAHTQYF
DNA: TGCAGTGCTGTTACTAGCGGGGGGGCACATACGCAGTATTTT

size: -
J: TRBJ1-4
D: TRBD1
V: TRBV20-1
CDR3: CSAREGQRNEKLFF
DNA: TGCAGTGCTAGAGAGGGACAGCGTAATGAAAAACTGTTTTTT

size: many
J: TRBJ2-4
D: -
V: TRBV30
CDR3: CAWSVTAKNIQYF
DNA: TGTGCCTGGAGTGTAACCGCCAAAAACATTCAGTACTTC

size: many
J: TRBJ2-2
D: -
V: TRBV19
CDR3: CATPSRDPPGRDSGELFF
DNA: TGTGCCACCCCTAGCCGGGACCCACCCGGGCGGGACAGCGGGGAGCTGTTTTTT

size: -
J: TRBJ1-2
D: TRBD1
V: TRBV27
CDR3: CASSSRRDRANGYTF
DNA: TGTGCCAGCAGTTCCCGCCGCGACAGGGCCAATGGCTACACCTTC

size: many
J: TRBJ1-2
D: -
V: TRBV30
CDR3: CAWSRSRDYGYTF
DNA: TGTGCCTGGAGTAGAAGTCGTGACTATGGCTACACCTTC

size: many
J: TRBJ1-3
D: TRBD1
V: TRBV7-8
CDR3: CASTEDRVNSGNTIYF
DNA: TGTGCCAGCACTGAGGACAGGGTGAACTCTGGAAACACCATATATTTT